These 15 T cell receptor beta chains came from one sample sequenced in a study of blood T cell repertoires in COVID-19. Sequencing used immunoSEQ multiplex PCR; TCRdb keeps in-frame clones, though not all of them. Found here are approximately 260,000 clones, roughly 90% of them singletons; the top ten hold more than 1.5%. The material sequenced was PBMCs or T cells enriched from blood (not recorded which). All receptors derive from an older woman who had recovered from COVID-19.

V gene TRBV4-1 combines with J gene TRBJ1-4, with D hard to call. CDR3 length: 15 residues. From germline, CDR1 is MGHRA and CDR2 YSYEKL. The ends were cut back, 4 bases at V and 8 bases at J, with 17 bases in the middle. The CDR3 region has the DNA TGCGCCAGCAGCCCTGTTAACGTAGCGGACGAAAAACTGTTTTTT. This codes for CASSPVNVADEKLFF.

For the CDR3, the DNA is TGTGCCAGTACCCGGGACTCTGCCTCCTACAATGAGCAGTTCTTC. Protein sequence: CASTRDSASYNEQFF. The J gene is TRBJ2-1, the V gene TRBV19; possible D gene TRBD2, 6 bases. The CDR3 consists of 15 residues. Germline loops: CDR1 LNHDA, CDR2 SQIVND (reference sequence). V was clipped by 7 bases and J by 0 bases, with 13 bases between them.

The gene calls are TRBV11-2 and TRBJ1-5, with D unclear. The CDR3 contains 13 residues. Germline V gives CDR1 SGHAT, CDR2 FQNNGV. Trimming left V 4 bases short and J 7 bases short, with 11 bases between. DNA of the CDR3: TGTGCCAGCAGCTGGAGCCCCGGCCAGCCCCAGCATTTT. Amino acid sequence: CASSWSPGQPQHF.

The rearrangement links TRBV14 to TRBJ2-1; D gene uncertain. Germline-derived CDR1 and CDR2 are SGHDN and FVKESK. This CDR3 comprises 13 residues. Between the trimmed V and J ends, which lost 3 bases and 7 bases, there was a span of 10 bases. CDR3 residues: CASSHPNGNEQFF. In DNA form, the CDR3 reads TGTGCCAGCAGCCACCCCAACGGGAATGAGCAGTTCTTC. The entire variable domain, with the rest obtained from reference TRBV14 and TRBJ2-1, is as follows: EAGVTQFPSHSVIEKGQTVTLRCDPISGHDNLYWYRRVMGKEIKFLLHFVKESKQDESGMPNNRFLAERTGGTYSTLKVQPAELEDSGVYFCASSHPNGNEQFFGPGTRLTVL.

V gene TRBV5-1 combines with J gene TRBJ2-5, with 7 bases that match TRBD1. The CDR3 runs 15 residues. The trim removed 5 bases at V and 3 bases at J, leaving 10 bases unmatched. Germline loops: CDR1 SGHRS, CDR2 YFSETQ. CDR3 protein: CASRPSTGVEETQYF. CDR3 in DNA: TGCGCCAGCAGGCCCTCTACAGGGGTGGAAGAGACCCAGTACTTC.

The rearrangement uses TRBV4-1 and TRBJ2-1; the match to TRBD2 covers 9 bases. Germline-derived CDR1 and CDR2 are MGHRA and YSYEKL. This CDR3 is built from 16 residues. V dropped 0 bases and J dropped 10; count of bases not matched to a gene: 10. The CDR3, as DNA: TGCGCCAGCAGCCAAGAAAGGGCGGGAGGGTTCAGGGAGCAGTTCTTC. Its translation: CASSQERAGGFREQFF.

This rearrangement joins TRBV28 to TRBJ1-2, with D perhaps TRBD1 (5 bases). Germline V gene lookup returns CDR1 MDHEN and CDR2 SYDVKM. The CDR3 spans 11 residues. Trimming cost V 4 bases and J 8 bases, with 8 bases left between them. The CDR3, as DNA: TGTGCCAGCAGTTACAGGTCGGGCTACACCTTC. It translates to CASSYRSGYTF.

The gene calls are TRBV9 and TRBJ1-3; D not resolved. Germline-derived CDR1 and CDR2 are SGDLS and YYNGEE. V was pared by 2 bases and J by 4 bases, with 10 bases between. CDR3 length: 14 amino acids. The CDR3 sequence is CASSVGVGGNTIYF. The CDR3 bases are TGTGCCAGCAGCGTCGGGGTAGGCGGAAACACCATATATTTT.

Only a few counts were recorded for this clone. The chain has TRBV28 and TRBJ1-1; 9 bases are shared with TRBD1. This CDR3 is 18 amino acids long. Unmatched junction bases numbered 14, after V lost 6 bases and J lost 0 bases. Germline loops: CDR1 MDHEN, CDR2 SYDVKM. The DNA of the CDR3 is TGTGCCAGCAGCCCACAGGGGGCGGGGTGGGCCTTGAACACTGAAGCTTTCTTT. This translates into CASSPQGAGWALNTEAFF.

The rearrangement joins TRBV5-1 to TRBJ1-6, with 10 bases fitting TRBD1. Trimming cost V 2 bases and J 11 bases; bases outside gene matches: 10. The germline gives CDR1 SGHRS, CDR2 YFSETQ. The CDR3 sequence is 16 residues long. CDR3 loop: CASSLATGGEKPPLHF. The CDR3 coding sequence is TGCGCCAGCAGCTTAGCGACAGGGGGCGAGAAGCCACCCCTCCACTTT.

This sequence joins TRBV28 and TRBJ1-6; possible D gene TRBD1, 6 bases. Deletions cut 6 bases from V and 10 bases from J, with 13 bases between. The CDR3 loop spans 13 amino acids. Germline values: CDR1 MDHEN, CDR2 SYDVKM. Written as DNA, the CDR3 is TGTGCCAGCAGGCGTACAGGGTACTCACCCCTCCACTTT. Amino acid sequence: CASRRTGYSPLHF.

The rearrangement joins TRBV5-1 to TRBJ2-5; 9 nucleotides line up with TRBD1. Germline V gives CDR1 SGHRS, CDR2 YFSETQ. The CDR3 is 14 amino acids. V lost 6 bases and J lost 1; bases outside the gene matches: 4. CDR3 amino acids: CASKRDRAQETQYF. The CDR3 region has the DNA TGCGCCAGCAAGAGGGACAGGGCCCAAGAGACCCAGTACTTC.

V usage is TRBV3-1 (or the pseudogene TRBV3-2) and J usage is TRBJ2-5, with a tentative D call TRBD2 (5 bases). CDR1 and CDR2 (germline): LGHDT, YNNKEL (reference sequence). The CDR3 has 15 amino acids. V was trimmed by 1 base and J by 0 bases, leaving 9 bases between them. CDR3: CASSQGTVYQETQYF. CDR3 in DNA: TGTGCCAGCAGCCAAGGGACTGTGTACCAAGAGACCCAGTACTTC.

Comments on this clone: Other nucleotide sequences in the sample specify the same CDR3. V gene TRBV5-1 combines with J gene TRBJ1-5, with 7 nucleotides matching TRBD1. This CDR3 contains 14 residues. Germline-derived CDR1 and CDR2 are SGHRS and YFSETQ. The trim removed 4 bases at V and 5 bases at J, leaving 6 bases unmatched. The CDR3 is CASSPGGGDQPQHF. CDR3 DNA sequence: TGCGCCAGCAGCCCGGGAGGGGGCGATCAGCCCCAGCATTTT.

The chain links TRBV4-1 to TRBJ1-2, with D maybe TRBD1 (5 bases). The CDR3 loop spans 14 amino acids. Germline values: CDR1 MGHRA, CDR2 YSYEKL. Trimming removed 1 base at V and 7 bases at J, with 13 bases between. The CDR3: CASSQARREGGYTF. The CDR3 DNA is TGCGCCAGCAGCCAAGCGCGCAGGGAAGGTGGCTACACCTTC.